Following are 20 T cell receptor beta chains from one sample sequenced in a study of OX40 agonist ivuxolimab in advanced cancers. Sequencing used immunoSEQ multiplex PCR; TCRdb keeps in-frame clones, though not all of them. The data hold 70,000 to 90,000 clones, with about 88% observed a single time. This specimen was CD4+ or CD8+ T cells sorted from blood, taken in a trial of the OX40 agonist ivuxolimab. Receptor source: an adult with an advanced solid tumor such as melanoma, head and neck, liver or kidney cancer.

V is TRBV18 and J is TRBJ1-6, with 7 nucleotides matching TRBD1. The junction had 10 bases not matched to a gene; V was cut back by 5 bases and J by 9 bases. The CDR3 sequence is 15 residues long. The V gene's germline CDR1 is KGHSH and CDR2 LQKENI. CDR3: CASSEQGQGISPLHF. The CDR3, as DNA: TGTGCCAGCTCAGAACAGGGGCAGGGGATTTCACCCCTCCACTTT.

V and J are TRBV7-9 and TRBJ2-3; no clear D. The V and J ends lost 5 bases and 1 base respectively, with 4 bases between them. The CDR3 runs to 12 residues. Germline values: CDR1 SEHNR, CDR2 FQNEAQ (reference sequence). The CDR3: CASSLRTDTQYF. CDR3 DNA sequence: TGTGCCAGCAGCCTCCGCACAGATACGCAGTATTTT. Filled out from reference TRBV7-9 and TRBJ2-3, the complete variable domain reads DTGVSQNPRHKITKRGQNVTFRCDPISEHNRLYWYRQTLGQGPEFLTYFQNEAQLEKSRLLSDRFSAERPKGSFSTLEIQRTEQGDSAMYLCASSLRTDTQYFGPGTRLTVL.

The J gene is TRBJ1-2, the V gene TRBV7-9; TRBD1 is a possible D gene (5 bases). The CDR3 has 12 residues. The V and J ends lost 1 base and 9 bases respectively, with 9 bases between them. The germline V gene has CDR1 SEHNR and CDR2 FQNEAQ (reference sequence). CDR3 amino acids: CASSLVGERYTF. CDR3 bases: TGTGCCAGCAGCTTAGTGGGGGAGCGCTACACCTTC. The variable domain in full, completed from reference TRBV7-9 and TRBJ1-2, reads DTGVSQNPRHKITKRGQNVTFRCDPISEHNRLYWYRQTLGQGPEFLTYFQNEAQLEKSRLLSDRFSAERPKGSFSTLEIQRTEQGDSAMYLCASSLVGERYTFGSGTRLTVV.

This chain joins TRBV18 and TRBJ2-1; D gene ambiguous. Germline CDR1 reads KGHSH; CDR2 reads LQKENI. CDR3 length equals 16 residues. V was cut by 3 bases and J by 0 bases, with 12 bases left in between. The chain's CDR3 is CASSPFTRSSYNEQFF. The CDR3 coding sequence is TGTGCCAGCTCACCTTTTACGAGGAGCTCCTACAATGAGCAGTTCTTC.

This chain connects TRBV29-1 to TRBJ1-5; 7 nucleotides line up with TRBD1. In germline, CDR1 is SQVTM, CDR2 ANQGSEA. The V segment lost 7 bases and the J segment 3 bases; nucleotides outside the gene matches: 9. This CDR3 contains 14 residues. The CDR3 coding sequence is TGCAGCGCCGTCGGAGGGGGCTACAATCAGCCCCAGCATTTT. Translated: CSAVGGGYNQPQHF. Supplemented by reference TRBV29-1 and TRBJ1-5, the full variable domain reads SAVISQKPSRDICQRGTSLTIQCQVDSQVTMMFWYRQQPGQSLTLIATANQGSEATYESGFVIDKFPISRPNLTFSTLTVSNMSPEDSSIYLCSAVGGGYNQPQHFGDGTRLSIL.

The V call is TRBV13, the J call TRBJ2-2; a weak D match, TRBD1 (6 bases). Germline CDR1 reads PRHDT; CDR2 reads FYEKMQ (reference sequence). The CDR3 covers 16 residues. Trimming cost V 4 bases and J 1 base, with 13 bases left between them. In nucleotides, the CDR3 is TGTGCCAGCAGCTCCAGTCCGGGACAGAACACCGGGGAGCTGTTTTTT. Its translation: CASSSSPGQNTGELFF.

This clone was observed once. The chain joins TRBV7-9 to TRBJ2-5, with TRBD2 matching 8 bases. The J segment lost 5 bases and the V segment lost 1 base, leaving 12 bases of the junction unmatched. Germline CDR1 and CDR2: SEHNR and FQNEAQ (reference sequence). This CDR3 has 17 amino acids. In DNA form, the CDR3 reads TGTGCCAGCAGCTTAGAACGAGCGGGAGAGGTATGGGAGACCCAGTACTTC. As protein: CASSLERAGEVWETQYF.

CDR3 sequence: CASSLVGETQYF. CDR3 DNA sequence: TGTGCCAGCAGCTTAGTTGGGGAGACCCAGTACTTC. V usage is TRBV7-9 and J usage is TRBJ2-5; D unclear. The CDR3 has 12 amino acids. Between the trimmed V and J ends, which lost 1 base and 5 bases, there was a span of 5 bases. Germline-derived CDR1 and CDR2 are SEHNR and FQNEAQ (reference sequence).

The J gene is TRBJ2-1, the V gene TRBV9; D gene uncertain. Germline CDR1 SGDLS, CDR2 YYNGEE. The CDR3 contains 14 residues. V gave up 4 bases and J gave up 0 bases, with 8 bases separating them. The CDR3 DNA reads TGTGCCAGCAGCATAAAATACTCCTACAATGAGCAGTTCTTC. It encodes CASSIKYSYNEQFF.

The chain is built from TRBV9 and TRBJ1-2, with D maybe TRBD1 (5 bases). The CDR3 loop spans 15 amino acids. Germline V CDR1 and CDR2: SGDLS, YYNGEE. Between the trimmed V and J ends, which lost 0 bases and 3 bases, there was a span of 12 bases. CDR3 nucleotides: TGTGCCAGCAGCGTAGAGGCAGGGTGGGACTATGGCTACACCTTC. It is translated as CASSVEAGWDYGYTF.

The chain employs TRBV5-1 and TRBJ2-1; 7 bases map to TRBD2. Looked up from germline, CDR1 is SGHRS and CDR2 is YFSETQ. The V gene end was trimmed by 8 bases and the J gene end by 0 bases; junction bases not matched to a gene: 11. CDR3 length: 16 amino acids. This CDR3 reads CARGRVTECSYNEQFF. CDR3 DNA sequence: TGCGCCAGGGGGAGGGTCACCGAATGCTCCTACAATGAGCAGTTCTTC.

The chain recombines TRBV5-1 with TRBJ2-5; 10 bases map to TRBD2. Trimming took 2 bases from V and 3 from J; bases not matched to a gene: 1. Germline V gene data show CDR1 as SGHRS and CDR2 as YFSETQ. This CDR3 contains 14 residues. The CDR3 sequence: CASSFGTSEETQYF. CDR3 DNA sequence: TGCGCCAGCAGCTTCGGGACTAGCGAAGAGACCCAGTACTTC.

The rearrangement links TRBV4-2 to TRBJ2-3; TRBD2 aligns across 8 bases. The CDR3 covers 17 residues. CDR1 is LGHNA, CDR2 YNFKEQ, per germline. With V trimmed by 0 bases and J by 5 bases, 10 bases remained unmatched. The CDR3 sequence is CASSQDLGRGGRDTQYF. As DNA, the CDR3 is TGTGCCAGCAGCCAAGATCTCGGACGGGGGGGCAGAGATACGCAGTATTTT.

The J gene is TRBJ1-5, the V gene TRBV7-2; tentatively, D is TRBD1 (5 bases). This CDR3 has 14 amino acids. The germline gives CDR1 SGHTA, CDR2 FQGNSA. With 4 bases removed from V and 3 bases from J, the gap between germline ends came to 10 bases. The DNA of the CDR3 is TGTGCCAGCAGCTCCCGGGACCACAATCAGCCCCAGCATTTT. Translation: CASSSRDHNQPQHF. The entire variable domain, with the rest obtained from reference TRBV7-2 and TRBJ1-5, is as follows: GAGVSQSPSNKVTEKGKDVELRCDPISGHTALYWYRQSLGQGLEFLIYFQGNSAPDKSGLPSDRFSAERTGGSVSTLTIQRTQQEDSAVYLCASSSRDHNQPQHFGDGTRLSIL.

The V and J genes are TRBV19 and TRBJ1-6; TRBD1 matches at 7 bases. Germline V lookup: CDR1 LNHDA, CDR2 SQIVND (reference sequence). CDR3 length equals 15 residues. V was pared by 4 bases and J by 7 bases, with 7 bases of the junction left unmatched. CDR3 amino acids: CASSREGARNSPLHF. In DNA form, the CDR3 reads TGTGCCAGTAGTAGGGAGGGGGCGAGAAATTCACCCCTCCACTTT.

This clone appeared a few times. The chain carries TRBV12-5 and TRBJ1-1; no definite D call. CDR3 length: 14 amino acids. Trimming removed 1 base at V and 4 bases at J, with 10 bases between. Germline V gene data show CDR1 as LGHNT and CDR2 as FRNRAP. The CDR3 sequence is CASGLGHSSTEAFF. In nucleotides, the CDR3 is TGTGCTAGTGGTTTGGGACATTCGTCCACTGAAGCTTTCTTT.

The chain is built from TRBV7-3 and TRBJ2-1; 9 bases agree with TRBD2. Trimming at V came to 5 bases and at J to 8 bases, leaving 10 bases not matched to a gene. The CDR3 extends over 15 amino acids. The germline CDR1 and CDR2 sequences are SGHTA and FQGTGA. The CDR3, as DNA: TGTGCCAGCAGCCCGCGGCTAGCGGGGCTTGATGAGCAGTTCTTC. Its protein is CASSPRLAGLDEQFF. Variable domain in full (rest from reference TRBV7-3 and TRBJ2-1): GAGVSQTPSNKVTEKGKYVELRCDPISGHTALYWYRQSLGQGPEFLIYFQGTGAADDSGLPNDRFFAVRPEGSVSTLKIQRTERGDSAVYLCASSPRLAGLDEQFFGPGTRLTVL.

Only a few counts were recorded for this clone. The chain employs TRBV29-1 and TRBJ1-1; perhaps TRBD1 as D (6 bases). The CDR3 is made up of 13 amino acids. V was cut by 2 bases and J by 0 bases, with 7 bases left in between. Germline V gene sequence: CDR1 SQVTM, CDR2 ANQGSEA. DNA for the CDR3: TGCAGCGTTGAACAGGGGATGAACACTGAAGCTTTCTTT. As protein: CSVEQGMNTEAFF.

J is TRBJ2-7 and V is TRBV7-8; D is perhaps TRBD2 (5 bases). The CDR3 length is 13 residues. The V gene lost 6 bases and the J gene lost 3 bases, with 12 bases spanning the gap. The germline V gene has CDR1 SGHVS and CDR2 FQNEAQ. This CDR3 reads CASRTSRGYEQYF. CDR3 DNA sequence: TGTGCCAGCAGAACGTCCCGGGGCTACGAGCAGTACTTC.

This chain uses TRBV29-1 with TRBJ1-3; possible D gene TRBD1, 6 bases. From germline, CDR1 is SQVTM and CDR2 ANQGSEA. V lost 8 bases and J 7 bases, leaving 12 bases between the germline ends. This CDR3 has 11 amino acids. The CDR3 nucleotides read TGCAGCACACGGAGGGGGAACACCATATATTTT. Encoded protein: CSTRRGNTIYF.